A single sample gave rise to the 23 T cell receptor beta chains below, sequenced in a study of T cell responses to AZD1222 COVID-19 vaccine. The repertoire was sequenced with immunoSEQ multiplex PCR; TCRdb's copy has only in-frame clones and lacks some. The sample includes 180,000 or so clones, roughly 92% of them seen just once. The source material was peripheral blood, sampled on day 0 of AZD1222 vaccination. The receptors shown here come from an adult in good health.

The chain carries TRBV30 and TRBJ1-3; D is possibly TRBD1 (5 bases). Germline V gene data show CDR1 as GTSNPN and CDR2 as SVGIG (reference sequence). V shed 4 bases and J shed 4 bases, with 11 bases lying between them. The CDR3 spans 13 residues. The DNA of the CDR3 is TGTGCCTGGAATGGGGGTTACGGAAACACCATATATTTT. Translation: CAWNGGYGNTIYF.

This chain joins TRBV14 and TRBJ2-6; possibly TRBD2 for D (6 bases). The germline V gene has CDR1 SGHDN and CDR2 FVKESK. V was trimmed by 4 bases and J by 0 bases, leaving 13 bases between them. This CDR3 region has 17 residues. The chain's CDR3 is CASSPGTSGSGANVLTF. The CDR3, as DNA: TGTGCCAGCAGCCCCGGGACTTCCGGCTCTGGGGCCAACGTCCTGACTTTC.

This clone has a single count. The chain carries TRBV10-3 and TRBJ1-6; the match to TRBD1 covers 9 bases. The CDR3 has 16 amino acids. Germline V gives CDR1 ENHRY, CDR2 SYGVKD. The J segment lost 8 bases and the V segment lost 9 bases, leaving 14 bases of the junction unmatched. This chain's CDR3 is CAINTGGTGQDSPLHF. The CDR3 nucleotides are TGTGCCATTAATACGGGAGGGACAGGGCAAGATTCACCCCTCCACTTT.

This clone was observed once. The rearrangement joins TRBV12-3 or TRBV12-4 to TRBJ1-2; D is ambiguous. V was cut by 5 bases and J by 1 base, with 8 bases left in between. This CDR3 comprises 13 residues. CDR3 DNA sequence: TGTGCCAGCAGTCCATATCTTAACTATGGCTACACCTTC. This sequence encodes CASSPYLNYGYTF.

CDR3 nucleotide sequence: TGTGCCATCAGTGAGTCGTTTAGCGGGAGGGCCGCGAATACGCAGTATTTT. Translating gives CAISESFSGRAANTQYF. V usage is TRBV10-3 and J usage is TRBJ2-3; 11 nucleotides line up with TRBD2. The germline V gene has CDR1 ENHRY and CDR2 SYGVKD. CDR3 length equals 17 residues. V lost 0 bases and J lost 7; bases outside the gene matches: 9.

The rearrangement links TRBV19 to TRBJ2-1; possibly TRBD2 for D (6 bases). CDR3 length equals 14 residues. The V gene lost 5 bases and the J gene lost 5 bases, with 13 bases spanning the gap. From germline, CDR1 is LNHDA and CDR2 SQIVND (reference sequence). The CDR3 region is CASSGRDSHNEQFF. CDR3 coding DNA: TGTGCCAGTAGTGGGCGGGACTCTCACAATGAGCAGTTCTTC. Variable domain in full (rest from reference TRBV19 and TRBJ2-1): DGGITQSPKYLFRKEGQNVTLSCEQNLNHDAMYWYRQDPGQGLRLIYYSQIVNDFQKGDIAEGYSVSREKKESFPLTVTSAQKNPTAFYLCASSGRDSHNEQFFGPGTRLTVL.

The chain joins TRBV30 to TRBJ1-2, with 9 bases lining up with TRBD1. The germline V gene has CDR1 GTSNPN and CDR2 SVGIG (reference sequence). The CDR3 totals 14 residues. The junction had 4 bases not matched to a gene; V was cut back by 2 bases and J by 3 bases. The CDR3 nucleotides read TGTGCCTGGAGTCGGGACAGGGACGACTATGGCTACACCTTC. This codes for CAWSRDRDDYGYTF.

The genes are TRBV5-4 and TRBJ1-2; D is possibly TRBD1 (6 bases). Trimming took 4 bases from V and 4 from J, leaving 14 bases between them. Germline lookup yields CDR1 SGHNT and CDR2 YYREEE (reference sequence). CDR3 length: 14 amino acids. For the CDR3, the DNA is TGTGCCAGCAGCACCAGGGGCCTCCTCTATGGCTACACCTTC. Translation gives CASSTRGLLYGYTF.

The chain couples TRBV5-1 to TRBJ2-7; 7 bases align to TRBD2. Germline V gene data show CDR1 as SGHRS and CDR2 as YFSETQ. Trimming took 4 bases from V and 4 from J; bases not matched to a gene: 8. The CDR3 is 14 amino acids. The CDR3 protein is CASSPARGEYEQYF. In nucleotides, the CDR3 is TGCGCCAGCAGCCCTGCCCGGGGGGAGTACGAGCAGTACTTC.

V gene TRBV19 combines with J gene TRBJ1-1, with 8 bases fitting TRBD1. V lost 6 bases and J lost 5; bases outside the gene matches: 8. CDR1 is LNHDA and CDR2 is SQIVND in the germline V gene (reference sequence). This CDR3 spans 14 amino acids. CDR3 sequence (DNA): TGTGCCAGTAGCCTCGGACAGGGACGAACTGAAGCTTTCTTT. This translates into CASSLGQGRTEAFF.

The chain couples TRBV7-9 to TRBJ1-1; TRBD1 agrees at 7 bases. This CDR3 is 10 amino acids long. Germline V gene sequence: CDR1 SEHNR, CDR2 FQNEAQ (reference sequence). V shed 7 bases, J shed 8 bases, and the junction held 1 base outside the gene matches. As DNA, the CDR3 is TGTGCCAGCACGGGACAGGAAGCTTTCTTT. Translated, it gives CASTGQEAFF. The full variable domain, its missing parts supplied by reference TRBV7-9 and TRBJ1-1, is DTGVSQNPRHKITKRGQNVTFRCDPISEHNRLYWYRQTLGQGPEFLTYFQNEAQLEKSRLLSDRFSAERPKGSFSTLEIQRTEQGDSAMYLCASTGQEAFFGQGTRLTVV.

V is TRBV3-1 (or the pseudogene TRBV3-2) and J is TRBJ1-6; D possibly corresponds to TRBD1 (5 bases). V lost 6 bases, J lost 2 bases, and 11 bases lay in between. This CDR3 has 15 residues. CDR1 and CDR2 from the germline V gene are LGHDT and YNNKEL (reference sequence). The DNA of the CDR3 is TGTGCCAGCAGAGCGACGGGACCCTATAATTCACCCCTCCACTTT. This codes for CASRATGPYNSPLHF.

The rearrangement links TRBV3-1 (or the pseudogene TRBV3-2) to TRBJ2-5; D is perhaps TRBD2 (5 bases). The ends were cut back, 3 bases at V and 5 bases at J, with 7 bases in the middle. There are 12 residues in the CDR3. Germline CDR1 and CDR2: LGHDT and YNNKEL (reference sequence). The CDR3, as DNA: TGTGCCAGCAGCCACACTAGGGAGACCCAGTACTTC. This gives the protein CASSHTRETQYF.

This clone showed up just a few times. The J gene is TRBJ2-2, the V gene TRBV11-3; possibly TRBD2 for D (6 bases). CDR1 is SGHNT and CDR2 is YENEEA in the germline V gene. V lost 5 bases, J lost 6 bases, and 13 bases lay in between. The CDR3 runs to 14 residues. CDR3 region: CASSTESGAGELFF. CDR3 nucleotide sequence: TGTGCCAGCAGCACGGAGTCGGGGGCCGGGGAGCTGTTTTTT. Drawing the rest from reference TRBV11-3 and TRBJ2-2, the complete variable domain is EAGVVQSPRYKIIEKKQPVAFWCNPISGHNTLYWYLQNLGQGPELLIRYENEEAVDDSQLPKDRFSAERLKGVDSTLKIQPAELGDSAVYLCASSTESGAGELFFGEGSRLTVL.

This chain uses TRBV12-3 or TRBV12-4 with TRBJ2-7; D is possibly TRBD1 (5 bases). Trimming removed 3 bases at V and 4 bases at J, with 10 bases between. The CDR3 length is 13 residues. As DNA, the CDR3 is TGTGCCAGCAGTTTTGACAGATTATACGAGCAGTACTTC. It translates to CASSFDRLYEQYF.

This chain connects TRBV18 to TRBJ2-3; 11 bases agree with TRBD2. This CDR3 region has 16 residues. CDR1 is KGHSH, CDR2 LQKENI, per germline. V was clipped by 6 bases and J by 3 bases; unmatched bases: 8. The CDR3 sequence is CASSKPLAGVTDTQYF. The CDR3 DNA reads as TGTGCCAGCTCGAAACCACTAGCGGGAGTAACAGATACGCAGTATTTT.

This rearrangement joins TRBV28 to TRBJ1-4; a possible D gene is TRBD1 (6 bases). The CDR3 totals 12 residues. The V and J ends lost 7 bases and 7 bases respectively, with 10 bases between them. Germline assignment: CDR1 MDHEN and CDR2 SYDVKM. The CDR3 loop reads CASTGEAEKLFF. The CDR3 nucleotides read TGTGCCAGCACAGGGGAGGCTGAAAAACTGTTTTTT.

This clone showed up just once. The genes are TRBV27 and TRBJ1-5; no clear D. The V end lost 8 bases, the J end lost 0 bases, and 11 bases lay between the germline ends. This CDR3 is 14 amino acids long. Germline loops: CDR1 MNHEY, CDR2 SMNVEV (reference sequence). The chain's CDR3 is CASGLQSSNQPQHF. The DNA for the CDR3 is TGTGCCAGCGGGCTCCAAAGTAGCAATCAGCCCCAGCATTTT.

This clone was seen just once. This chain uses TRBV19 with TRBJ1-2; D gene ambiguous. The V gene's germline CDR1 is LNHDA and CDR2 SQIVND (reference sequence). Trimming removed 4 bases from V and 5 bases from J, with 14 bases in between. The CDR3 sequence is 14 residues long. This CDR3 is CASSSLLENYGYTF. CDR3 sequence (DNA): TGTGCCAGTAGTAGTTTGTTGGAGAATTATGGCTACACCTTC.

This chain joins TRBV7-9 and TRBJ1-3, with D possibly being TRBD1 (5 bases). V was shortened by 8 bases and J by 2 bases, with 10 bases between the two germline ends. The CDR3 spans 13 residues. Looked up from germline, CDR1 is SEHNR and CDR2 is FQNEAQ (reference sequence). Here the CDR3 reads CASGRGAGNTIYF. The CDR3 nucleotides read TGTGCCAGCGGTCGAGGGGCTGGAAACACCATATATTTT.

The chain combines TRBV4-2 with TRBJ2-5; 11 nucleotides align to TRBD2. CDR1 and CDR2 (germline): LGHNA, YNFKEQ. V gave up 0 bases and J gave up 1 base; unmatched junction bases: 4. The CDR3 is 17 amino acids. This chain's CDR3 is CASSQDRLAGGQETQYF. The CDR3 region has the DNA TGTGCCAGCAGCCAAGATCGGCTAGCGGGAGGCCAAGAGACCCAGTACTTC.

The chain combines TRBV12-5 with TRBJ2-1; D may be TRBD2 (5 bases). CDR1 and CDR2 from the germline V gene are LGHNT and FRNRAP. The CDR3 is 13 residues long. Trimming stripped 10 bases from V and 6 bases from J, with 16 bases between. Here the CDR3 reads CATRGRAGNEQFF. The CDR3 region has the DNA TGTGCTACTCGGGGAAGGGCGGGCAATGAGCAGTTCTTC.

The V call is TRBV4-1, the J call TRBJ2-3; TRBD2 matches 8 bases. Losses at the gene ends were 2 bases for V and 4 bases for J; bases not matched to a gene: 8. Germline V gene data show CDR1 as MGHRA and CDR2 as YSYEKL. The CDR3 has 16 residues. The CDR3 region is CASSQRSAGGADTQYF. CDR3 coding DNA: TGCGCCAGCAGCCAACGGTCGGCGGGAGGAGCAGATACGCAGTATTTT.